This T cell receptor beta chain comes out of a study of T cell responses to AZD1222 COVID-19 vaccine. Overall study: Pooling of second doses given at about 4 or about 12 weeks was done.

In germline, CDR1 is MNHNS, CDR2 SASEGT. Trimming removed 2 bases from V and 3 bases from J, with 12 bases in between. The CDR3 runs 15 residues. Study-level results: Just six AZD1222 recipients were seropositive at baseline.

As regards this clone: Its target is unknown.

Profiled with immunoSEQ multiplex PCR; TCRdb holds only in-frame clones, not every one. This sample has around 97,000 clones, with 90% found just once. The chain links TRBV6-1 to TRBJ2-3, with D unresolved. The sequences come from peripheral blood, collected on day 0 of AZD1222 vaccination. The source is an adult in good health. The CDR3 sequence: CASSEKGRPTDTQYF. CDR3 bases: TGTGCCAGCAGTGAAAAAGGGCGGCCGACAGATACGCAGTATTTT.